What follows describes a single T cell receptor beta chain. Its specificity is not known. The length of the CDR3 is 13 residues. The germline V and J ends were trimmed by 4 bases and 6 bases, with 16 bases remaining between them. Germline V gene sequence: CDR1 SQVTM, CDR2 ANQGSEA. The data were taken from a study of CD8+ T cells in alopecia areata. About the study: A regimen of oral tofacitinib, 5 to 10 mg twice daily, was given to treated patients.

The authors extracted RNA and reverse transcribed it into cDNA as the sequencing template. Data came from immunoSEQ multiplex PCR; TCRdb stores just in-frame clones and leaves some out. Of about 160,000 clones in the sample, about three fifths were seen once. The treatment was: oral pan-JAK inhibitor, 5-10 mg twice daily. Both CD4+ and CD8+ T cells were separated by sorting PBMCs. Study-level points and caveats: Many of the expanded lesional clones endured in scalp and blood while on tofacitinib. Clonality was higher in lesional than normal scalp, especially in alopecia totalis/universalis.

The receptor was isolated from a human donor with alopecia areata. The material sequenced was CD4+ T cells sorted from blood, taken at week 4, from a patient treated with tofacitinib. V gene TRBV29-1 combines with J gene TRBJ2-7; no reliable D call. In DNA, the CDR3 is TGCAGCGTTGTTGACACGACCGGATCCGAGCAGTACTTC. This sequence encodes CSVVDTTGSEQYF.